This T cell receptor (beta chain) was sequenced in a study of CD8 T cells in ankylosing spondylitis. This clonotype was seen more than once but under ten times. One entry per CDR3 protein results from TCRdb running MiXCR on the 5' RACE reads. The table has 350,000 to 400,000 distinct CDR3 sequences, approximately 22% seen once. Germline CDR1 reads SEHNR; CDR2 reads FQNEAQ (reference sequence). The V gene lost 5 bases and the J gene lost 2 bases, with 17 bases spanning the gap. This CDR3 is built from 16 residues. Source material: blood, either unsorted or a sorted T cell fraction (not recorded which). The TCR was taken from a male donor with ankylosing spondylitis or in good health (not recorded which). This rearrangement joins TRBV7-9 to TRBJ2-3; D ambiguous. CDR3 nucleotides: TGTGCCAGCAGCCCGCCAGAAGGGCAGCACACAGATACGCAGTATTTT. Its protein product is CASSPPEGQHTDTQYF.